A selection of T cell receptor beta chains follows, all from one sample in a study of identical twins. TCRdb used MiXCR to reprocess the 5' RACE reads, holding one entry per CDR3 protein. The sample lists hundreds of thousands of distinct CDR3 sequences, roughly 7% occurring once. These data were likewise used in another study, on yellow fever vaccine responses in identical twins.

The sample was memory (CD45RO+) T cells sorted from blood. Receptors originate from a woman younger than 30 in good health. Each CDR3 is given with its conserved first and last residue. Fields, in order: V gene, J gene, CDR3 length, CDR3 protein.

v_call: TRBV6-9
j_call: TRBJ2-1
cdr3_length: 18
cdr3_aa: CASSLSHKGSGGNNEQFF

v_call: TRBV28
j_call: TRBJ1-5
cdr3_length: 16
cdr3_aa: CASMGLTGSSNQPQHF

v_call: TRBV12-3/TRBV12-4
j_call: TRBJ1-5
cdr3_length: 13
cdr3_aa: CASGRHSAQPQHF

v_call: TRBV9
j_call: TRBJ2-7
cdr3_length: 16
cdr3_aa: CASSVGALQAGDEQYF

v_call: TRBV7-2
j_call: TRBJ2-7
cdr3_length: 14
cdr3_aa: CASSLDHRGYEQYF

v_call: TRBV19
j_call: TRBJ1-5
cdr3_length: 14
cdr3_aa: CASRQGASNQPQHF

v_call: TRBV2
j_call: TRBJ2-3
cdr3_length: 14
cdr3_aa: CASSGGLSTDTQYF

v_call: TRBV18
j_call: TRBJ2-7
cdr3_length: 14
cdr3_aa: CASSLYGGSYEQYF

v_call: TRBV7-2
j_call: TRBJ2-1
cdr3_length: 13
cdr3_aa: CASSRRAGHEQFF

v_call: TRBV19
j_call: TRBJ2-2
cdr3_length: 16
cdr3_aa: CASIPAGRYNTGELFF

v_call: TRBV9
j_call: TRBJ1-2
cdr3_length: 14
cdr3_aa: CASSTRDSAAGYTF

v_call: TRBV11-2
j_call: TRBJ1-6
cdr3_length: 12
cdr3_aa: CASSLGNSPLHF

v_call: TRBV27
j_call: TRBJ1-1
cdr3_length: 14
cdr3_aa: CASSQYRVGTEAFF

v_call: TRBV27
j_call: TRBJ2-1
cdr3_length: 21
cdr3_aa: CASSLRYSGLAGGSSYNEQFF

v_call: TRBV7-9
j_call: TRBJ1-1
cdr3_length: 14
cdr3_aa: CASSDRNLDTEAFF

v_call: TRBV5-1
j_call: TRBJ2-7
cdr3_length: 18
cdr3_aa: CASSLRPGTSGSPYEQYF

v_call: TRBV27
j_call: TRBJ2-1
cdr3_length: 16
cdr3_aa: CASSPRTSGGFDEQFF

v_call: TRBV5-1
j_call: TRBJ2-3
cdr3_length: 15
cdr3_aa: CASTLGGVGTDTQYF

v_call: TRBV6-2/TRBV6-3
j_call: TRBJ2-5
cdr3_length: 13
cdr3_aa: CASSFREQETQYF

v_call: TRBV4-1
j_call: TRBJ2-5
cdr3_length: 18
cdr3_aa: CASSQERGSGGRQETQYF

v_call: TRBV29-1
j_call: TRBJ2-7
cdr3_length: 16
cdr3_aa: CSVENPGLAGVFEQYF

v_call: TRBV20-1
j_call: TRBJ2-2
cdr3_length: 13
cdr3_aa: CSASQGWAGELFF

v_call: TRBV24-1
j_call: TRBJ2-1
cdr3_length: 13
cdr3_aa: CATSPRGRNEQFF

v_call: TRBV27
j_call: TRBJ2-7
cdr3_length: 14
cdr3_aa: CASSLKRWGYEQYF

v_call: TRBV12-3/TRBV12-4
j_call: TRBJ2-2
cdr3_length: 13
cdr3_aa: CASRRTVNGELFF

v_call: TRBV4-1
j_call: TRBJ1-3
cdr3_length: 16
cdr3_aa: CASSQHGQSSGNTIYF

v_call: TRBV12-3/TRBV12-4
j_call: TRBJ2-3
cdr3_length: 13
cdr3_aa: CASTSGMTDTQYF

v_call: TRBV6-6
j_call: TRBJ2-7
cdr3_length: 13
cdr3_aa: CASTRDEQYEQYF

v_call: TRBV7-9
j_call: TRBJ1-3
cdr3_length: 13
cdr3_aa: CASSLETGNTIYF

v_call: TRBV7-6
j_call: TRBJ2-3
cdr3_length: 16
cdr3_aa: CASSLAVGGTGGPQYF

v_call: TRBV27
j_call: TRBJ1-2
cdr3_length: 13
cdr3_aa: CASSSGQGGGYTF

v_call: TRBV7-9
j_call: TRBJ1-4
cdr3_length: 15
cdr3_aa: CASSRGQGTNEKLFF

v_call: TRBV12-3/TRBV12-4
j_call: TRBJ1-1
cdr3_length: 14
cdr3_aa: CASSQQGGITEAFF

v_call: TRBV7-8
j_call: TRBJ2-1
cdr3_length: 15
cdr3_aa: CASSLNPTPRNEQFF

v_call: TRBV5-1
j_call: TRBJ2-1
cdr3_length: 12
cdr3_aa: CASSVQSNEQFF

v_call: TRBV6-5
j_call: TRBJ2-3
cdr3_length: 15
cdr3_aa: CASSYISGSPDTQYF

v_call: TRBV12-3/TRBV12-4
j_call: TRBJ2-1
cdr3_length: 15
cdr3_aa: CASSFASLSYNEQFF

v_call: TRBV10-1
j_call: TRBJ2-2
cdr3_length: 18
cdr3_aa: CASSDSGASGDLTGELFF

v_call: TRBV2
j_call: TRBJ2-2
cdr3_length: 14
cdr3_aa: CASRRDSDTGELFF

v_call: TRBV5-1
j_call: TRBJ1-1
cdr3_length: 17
cdr3_aa: CASSSISRDRGNTEAFF

v_call: TRBV12-3/TRBV12-4
j_call: TRBJ2-1
cdr3_length: 17
cdr3_aa: CASSHIRDRGPSYEQFF

v_call: TRBV15
j_call: TRBJ2-1
cdr3_length: 14
cdr3_aa: CATSRGTVYNEQFF